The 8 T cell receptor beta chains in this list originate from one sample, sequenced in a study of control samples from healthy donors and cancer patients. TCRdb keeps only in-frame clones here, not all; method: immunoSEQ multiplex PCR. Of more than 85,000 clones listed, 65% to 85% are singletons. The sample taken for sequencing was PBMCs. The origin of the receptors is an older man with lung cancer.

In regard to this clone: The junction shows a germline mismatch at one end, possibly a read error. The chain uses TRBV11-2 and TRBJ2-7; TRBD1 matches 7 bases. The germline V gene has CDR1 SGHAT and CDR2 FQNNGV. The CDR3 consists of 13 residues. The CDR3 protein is CVSSFGRGYEQYF. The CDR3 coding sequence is TGTGTCAGCAGCTTCGGCAGGGGGTACGAGCAGTACTTC.

CDR3 DNA sequence: TGCGCCAGCAGCACAACCGGGACAGGGACTCTCTACAATGAGCAGTTCTTC. Its translation: CASSTTGTGTLYNEQFF. This rearrangement joins TRBV4-1 to TRBJ2-1; 9 bases are a match to TRBD1. CDR1 is MGHRA, CDR2 YSYEKL, per germline. CDR3 size: 17 residues. Unmatched junction bases numbered 11, after V lost 5 bases and J lost 3 bases.

The CDR3 sequence: CASSLPGTKTDTQYF. The DNA for the CDR3 is TGTGCCAGCAGCCTCCCCGGGACTAAAACAGATACGCAGTATTTT. The chain links TRBV5-4 to TRBJ2-3; TRBD2 aligns across 7 bases. Germline CDR1 reads SGHNT; CDR2 reads YYREEE (reference sequence). V dropped 4 bases and J dropped 3; count of bases not matched to a gene: 8. The CDR3 is made up of 15 amino acids.

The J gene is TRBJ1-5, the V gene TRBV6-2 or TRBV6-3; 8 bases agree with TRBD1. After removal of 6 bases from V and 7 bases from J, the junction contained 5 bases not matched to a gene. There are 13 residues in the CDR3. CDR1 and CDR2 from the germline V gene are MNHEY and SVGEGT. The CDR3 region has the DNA TGTGCCAGCAGCTTAGACAGGGGCCAGCCCCAGCATTTT. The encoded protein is CASSLDRGQPQHF.

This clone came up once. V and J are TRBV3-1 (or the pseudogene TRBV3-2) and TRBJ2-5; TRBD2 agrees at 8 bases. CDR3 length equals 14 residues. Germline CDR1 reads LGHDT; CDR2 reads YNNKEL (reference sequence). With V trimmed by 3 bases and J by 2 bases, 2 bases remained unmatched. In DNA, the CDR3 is TGTGCCAGCAGCCACCGGGGGGGACAAGAGACCCAGTACTTC. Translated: CASSHRGGQETQYF.

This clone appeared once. The CDR3 coding sequence is TGTGCCAGCACCCCCCAAGTAGGAGGGGCGGTTTCACCCCTCCACTTT. Its translation: CASTPQVGGAVSPLHF. The chain is built from TRBV27 and TRBJ1-6, with D possibly TRBD1 on 5 matching bases. The CDR3 has 16 amino acids. The V end lost 7 bases, the J end lost 9 bases, and 22 bases lay between the germline ends. CDR1 and CDR2 from the germline V gene are MNHEY and SMNVEV (reference sequence).

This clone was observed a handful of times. This chain's CDR3 is CATSRDSSTGSGNQPQHF. For the CDR3, the DNA is TGTGCCACCAGCAGAGATTCTTCGACAGGGTCGGGCAATCAGCCCCAGCATTTT. The chain is built from TRBV15 and TRBJ1-5; 7 bases align to TRBD1. V lost 0 bases, J lost 2 bases, and 10 bases stayed unmatched. CDR3 length: 18 residues. Germline-derived CDR1 and CDR2 are LNHNV and YYDKDF (reference sequence).

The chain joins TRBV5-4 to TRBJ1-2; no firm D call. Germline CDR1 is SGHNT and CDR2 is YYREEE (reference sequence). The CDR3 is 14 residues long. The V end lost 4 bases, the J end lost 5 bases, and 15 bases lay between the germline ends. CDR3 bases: TGTGCCAGCAGCCCCGGACGTACACGGTATGGCTACACCTTC. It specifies CASSPGRTRYGYTF.